This T cell receptor (beta chain) was sequenced in a study of T cells in localized non-small cell lung cancer. Broader study findings: Longer overall survival was associated with a higher density of T cells in the blood. Compared with tumor, uninvolved adjacent lung displayed greater T cell clonality, ranking highest overall.

CDR1 is MNHNS, CDR2 SASEGT, per germline. The CDR3 length is 17 residues. Trimming stripped 5 bases from V and 0 bases from J, with 16 bases between. A note on this clone: The target antigen is unknown.

Some clones are missing from TCRdb's copy, which holds only in-frame ones; the method was immunoSEQ multiplex PCR. The sample lists roughly 25,000 clones, less than 90% occurring once. The material was peripheral blood, obtained before any cancer treatment. This clonotype was sampled from a female donor over 55 with stage II squamous cell lung carcinoma. This chain links TRBV6-1 with TRBJ2-2, with D possibly being TRBD1 or TRBD2 (6 bases each). CDR3 region: CASSKGGLSANTGELFF. CDR3 nucleotide sequence: TGTGCCAGCAGTAAAGGGGGACTTAGCGCGAACACCGGGGAGCTGTTTTTT.